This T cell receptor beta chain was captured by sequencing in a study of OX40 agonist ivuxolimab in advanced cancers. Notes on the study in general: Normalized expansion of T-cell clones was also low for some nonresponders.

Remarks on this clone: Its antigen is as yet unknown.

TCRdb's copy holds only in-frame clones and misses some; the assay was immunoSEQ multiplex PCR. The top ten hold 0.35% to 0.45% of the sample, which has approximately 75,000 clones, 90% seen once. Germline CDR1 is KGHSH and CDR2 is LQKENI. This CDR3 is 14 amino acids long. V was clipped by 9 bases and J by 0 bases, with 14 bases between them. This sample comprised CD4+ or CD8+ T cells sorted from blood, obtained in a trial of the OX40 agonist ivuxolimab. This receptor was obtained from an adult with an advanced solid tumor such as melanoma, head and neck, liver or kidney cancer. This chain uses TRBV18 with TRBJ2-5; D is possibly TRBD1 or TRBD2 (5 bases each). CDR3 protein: CASKEDMYQETQYF. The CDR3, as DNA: TGTGCCAGTAAGGAGGACATGTACCAAGAGACCCAGTACTTC.